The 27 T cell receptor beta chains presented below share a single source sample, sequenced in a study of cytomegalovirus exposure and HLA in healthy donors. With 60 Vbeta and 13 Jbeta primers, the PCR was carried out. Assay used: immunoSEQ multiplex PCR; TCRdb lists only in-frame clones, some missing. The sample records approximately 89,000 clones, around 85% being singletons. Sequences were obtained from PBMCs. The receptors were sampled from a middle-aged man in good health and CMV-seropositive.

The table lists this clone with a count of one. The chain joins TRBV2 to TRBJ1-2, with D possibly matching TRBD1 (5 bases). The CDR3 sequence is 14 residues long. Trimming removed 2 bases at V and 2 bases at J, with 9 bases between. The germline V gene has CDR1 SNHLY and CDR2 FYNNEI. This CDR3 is CASSEQGLNYGYTF. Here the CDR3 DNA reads TGTGCCAGCAGTGAACAGGGACTGAACTATGGCTACACCTTC. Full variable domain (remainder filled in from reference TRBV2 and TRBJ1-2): EPEVTQTPSHQVTQMGQEVILRCVPISNHLYFYWYRQILGQKVEFLVSFYNNEISEKSEIFDDQFSVERPDGSNFTLKIRSTKLEDSAMYFCASSEQGLNYGYTFGSGTRLTVV.

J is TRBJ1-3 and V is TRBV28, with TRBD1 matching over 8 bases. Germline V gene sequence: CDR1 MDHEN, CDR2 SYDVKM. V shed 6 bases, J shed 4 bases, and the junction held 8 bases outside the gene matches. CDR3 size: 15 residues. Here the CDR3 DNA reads TGTGCCAGCAGGGGCGACAGGGGATCCGGAAACACCATATATTTT. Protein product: CASRGDRGSGNTIYF.

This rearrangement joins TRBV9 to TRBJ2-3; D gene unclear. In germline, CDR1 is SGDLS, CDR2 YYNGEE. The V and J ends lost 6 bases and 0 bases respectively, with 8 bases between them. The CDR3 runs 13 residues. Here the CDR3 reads CASTTVSTDTQYF. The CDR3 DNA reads TGTGCCAGCACCACAGTCAGCACAGATACGCAGTATTTT.

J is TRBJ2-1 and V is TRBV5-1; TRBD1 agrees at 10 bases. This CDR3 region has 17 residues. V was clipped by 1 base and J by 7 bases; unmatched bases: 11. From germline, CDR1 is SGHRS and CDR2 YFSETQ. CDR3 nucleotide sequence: TGCGCCAGCAGCTTGAGAGACCCGGGACAGGGGCGTAATGAGCAGTTCTTC. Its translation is CASSLRDPGQGRNEQFF. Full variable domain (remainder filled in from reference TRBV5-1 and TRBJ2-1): KAGVTQTPRYLIKTRGQQVTLSCSPISGHRSVSWYQQTPGQGLQFLFEYFSETQRNKGNFPGRFSGRQFSNSRSEMNVSTLELGDSALYLCASSLRDPGQGRNEQFFGPGTRLTVL.

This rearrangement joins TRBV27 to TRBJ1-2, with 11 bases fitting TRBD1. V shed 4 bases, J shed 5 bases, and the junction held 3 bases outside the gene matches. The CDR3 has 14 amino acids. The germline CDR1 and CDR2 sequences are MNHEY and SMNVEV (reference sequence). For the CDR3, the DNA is TGTGCCAGCAGTTGGACAGGGGGCGGGTATGGCTACACCTTC. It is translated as CASSWTGGGYGYTF.

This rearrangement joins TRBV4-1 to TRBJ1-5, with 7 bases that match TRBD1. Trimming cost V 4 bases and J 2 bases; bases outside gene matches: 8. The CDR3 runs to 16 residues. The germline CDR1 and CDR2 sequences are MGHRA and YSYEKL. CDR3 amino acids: CASSLTGTEGNQPQHF. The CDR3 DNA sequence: TGCGCCAGCAGCCTAACCGGGACAGAGGGCAATCAGCCCCAGCATTTT.

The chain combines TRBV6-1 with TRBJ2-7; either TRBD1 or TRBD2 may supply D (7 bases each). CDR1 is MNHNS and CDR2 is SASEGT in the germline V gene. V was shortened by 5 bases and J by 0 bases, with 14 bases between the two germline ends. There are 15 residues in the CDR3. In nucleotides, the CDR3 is TGTGCCAGCAGTAAAGGGGGGGACAGCTCCTACGAGCAGTACTTC. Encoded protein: CASSKGGDSSYEQYF.

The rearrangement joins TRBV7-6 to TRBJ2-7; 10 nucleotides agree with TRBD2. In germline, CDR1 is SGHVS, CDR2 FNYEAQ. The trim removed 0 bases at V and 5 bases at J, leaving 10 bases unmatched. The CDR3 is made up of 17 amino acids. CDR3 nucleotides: TGTGCCAGCAGCTTAGCACCCCTAGCGGGAGCCACCCACGAGCAGTACTTC. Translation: CASSLAPLAGATHEQYF.

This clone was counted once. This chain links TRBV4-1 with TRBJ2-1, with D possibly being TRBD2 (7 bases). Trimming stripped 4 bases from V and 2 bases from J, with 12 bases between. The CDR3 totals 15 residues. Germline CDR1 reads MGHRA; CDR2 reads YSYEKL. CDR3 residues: CASSRGGQTYNEQFF. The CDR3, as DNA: TGCGCCAGCAGCCGCGGGGGCCAAACCTACAATGAGCAGTTCTTC.

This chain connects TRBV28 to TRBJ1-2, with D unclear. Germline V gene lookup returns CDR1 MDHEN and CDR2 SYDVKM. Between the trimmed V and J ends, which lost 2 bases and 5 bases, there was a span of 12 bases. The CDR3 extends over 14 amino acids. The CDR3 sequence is CASSLVTDSYGYTF. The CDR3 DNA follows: TGTGCCAGCAGTTTAGTAACAGATTCTTATGGCTACACCTTC.

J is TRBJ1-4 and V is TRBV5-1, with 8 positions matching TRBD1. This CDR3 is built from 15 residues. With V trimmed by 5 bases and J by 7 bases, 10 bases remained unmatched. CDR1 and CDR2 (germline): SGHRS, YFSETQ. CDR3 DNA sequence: TGCGCCAGCAGGGGGGGGACAGGTACGATTGAAAAACTGTTTTTT. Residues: CASRGGTGTIEKLFF. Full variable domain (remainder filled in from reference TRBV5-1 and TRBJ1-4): KAGVTQTPRYLIKTRGQQVTLSCSPISGHRSVSWYQQTPGQGLQFLFEYFSETQRNKGNFPGRFSGRQFSNSRSEMNVSTLELGDSALYLCASRGGTGTIEKLFFGSGTQLSVL.

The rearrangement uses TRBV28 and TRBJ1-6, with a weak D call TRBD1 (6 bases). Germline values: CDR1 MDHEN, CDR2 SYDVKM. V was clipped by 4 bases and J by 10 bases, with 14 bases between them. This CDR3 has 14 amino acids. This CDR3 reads CASSSTGATSPLHF. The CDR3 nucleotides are TGTGCCAGCAGTTCGACAGGCGCCACGTCACCCCTCCACTTT.

CDR3 in amino acids: CASSIGGASYEQYF. For the CDR3, the DNA is TGTGCCAGTAGTATAGGTGGGGCCTCCTACGAGCAGTACTTC. The chain is built from TRBV19 and TRBJ2-7; D might be TRBD1 (5 bases). Germline values: CDR1 LNHDA, CDR2 SQIVND (reference sequence). CDR3 length: 14 residues. Trimming left V 1 base short and J 0 bases short, with 7 bases between.

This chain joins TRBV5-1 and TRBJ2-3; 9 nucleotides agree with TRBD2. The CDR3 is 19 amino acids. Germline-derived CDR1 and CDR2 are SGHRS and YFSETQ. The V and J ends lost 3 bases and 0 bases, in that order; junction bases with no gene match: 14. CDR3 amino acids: CASSSGLAGGKPSTDTQYF. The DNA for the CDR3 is TGCGCCAGCAGCTCCGGCCTGGCGGGGGGGAAACCTAGCACAGATACGCAGTATTTT.

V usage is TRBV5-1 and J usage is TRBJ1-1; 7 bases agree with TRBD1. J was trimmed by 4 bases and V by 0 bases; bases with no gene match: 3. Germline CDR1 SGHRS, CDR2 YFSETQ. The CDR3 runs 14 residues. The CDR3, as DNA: TGCGCCAGCAGCTTGGAACAGGGGAGCACTGAAGCTTTCTTT. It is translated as CASSLEQGSTEAFF. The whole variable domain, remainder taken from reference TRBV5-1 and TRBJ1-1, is KAGVTQTPRYLIKTRGQQVTLSCSPISGHRSVSWYQQTPGQGLQFLFEYFSETQRNKGNFPGRFSGRQFSNSRSEMNVSTLELGDSALYLCASSLEQGSTEAFFGQGTRLTVV.

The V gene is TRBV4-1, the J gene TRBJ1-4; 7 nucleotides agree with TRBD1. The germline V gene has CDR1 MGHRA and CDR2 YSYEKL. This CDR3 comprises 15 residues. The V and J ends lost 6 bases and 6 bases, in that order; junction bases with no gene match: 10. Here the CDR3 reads CASSPQGGKDEKLFF. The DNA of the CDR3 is TGCGCCAGCAGTCCTCAGGGGGGTAAGGATGAAAAACTGTTTTTT.

For the CDR3, the DNA is TGTGCCAGCGGGTACACAGGGAGCTCCTACAATGAGCAGTTCTTC. This encodes CASGYTGSSYNEQFF. The chain carries TRBV7-2 and TRBJ2-1, with TRBD1 as a possible D gene (6 bases). CDR1 is SGHTA, CDR2 FQGNSA, per germline. With 8 bases removed from V and 0 bases from J, the gap between germline ends came to 14 bases. The CDR3 totals 15 residues.

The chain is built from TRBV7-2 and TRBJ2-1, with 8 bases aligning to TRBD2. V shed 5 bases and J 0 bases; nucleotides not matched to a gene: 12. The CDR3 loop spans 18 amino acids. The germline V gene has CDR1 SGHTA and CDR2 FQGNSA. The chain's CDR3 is CASSLSGLAGLSYNEQFF. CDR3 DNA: TGTGCCAGCAGCCTATCAGGGCTAGCGGGCCTCTCCTACAATGAGCAGTTCTTC.

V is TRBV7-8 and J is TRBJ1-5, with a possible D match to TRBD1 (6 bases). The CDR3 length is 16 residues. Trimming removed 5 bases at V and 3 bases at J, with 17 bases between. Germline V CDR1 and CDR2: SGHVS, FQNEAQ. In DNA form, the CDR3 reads TGTGCCAGCAGCCCCCGGACAGCGGGGGACAATCAGCCCCAGCATTTT. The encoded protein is CASSPRTAGDNQPQHF.

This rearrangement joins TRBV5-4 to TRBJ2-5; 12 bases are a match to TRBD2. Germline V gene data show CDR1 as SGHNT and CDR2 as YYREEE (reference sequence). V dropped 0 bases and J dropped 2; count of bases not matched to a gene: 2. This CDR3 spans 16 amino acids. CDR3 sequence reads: CASSLGLAGEQETQYF. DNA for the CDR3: TGTGCCAGCAGCTTGGGACTAGCGGGGGAACAAGAGACCCAGTACTTC. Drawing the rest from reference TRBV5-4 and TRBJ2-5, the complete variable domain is ETGVTQSPTHLIKTRGQQVTLRCSSQSGHNTVSWYQQALGQGPQFIFQYYREEENGRGNFPPRFSGLQFPNYSSELNVNALELDDSALYLCASSLGLAGEQETQYFGPGTRLLVL.

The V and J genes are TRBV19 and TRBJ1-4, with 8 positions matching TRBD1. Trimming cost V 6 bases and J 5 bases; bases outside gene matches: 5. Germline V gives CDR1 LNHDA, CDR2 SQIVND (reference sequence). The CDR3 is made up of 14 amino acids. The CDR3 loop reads CASSVQGVNEKLFF. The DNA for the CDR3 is TGTGCCAGTAGCGTACAGGGGGTAAATGAAAAACTGTTTTTT.

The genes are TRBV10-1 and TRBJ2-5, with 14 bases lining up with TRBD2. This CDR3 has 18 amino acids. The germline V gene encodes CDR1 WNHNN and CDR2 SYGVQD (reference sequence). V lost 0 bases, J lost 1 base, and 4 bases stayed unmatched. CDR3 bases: TGCGCCAGCAGTGAGTCCCTCGGACTAGCGGGAGGCCAAGAGACCCAGTACTTC. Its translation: CASSESLGLAGGQETQYF.

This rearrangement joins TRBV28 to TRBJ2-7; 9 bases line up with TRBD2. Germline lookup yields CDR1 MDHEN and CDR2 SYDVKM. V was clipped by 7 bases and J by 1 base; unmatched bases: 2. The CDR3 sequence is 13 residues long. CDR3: CASTSGGSYEQYF. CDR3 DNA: TGTGCCAGCACCAGCGGGGGGTCCTACGAGCAGTACTTC.

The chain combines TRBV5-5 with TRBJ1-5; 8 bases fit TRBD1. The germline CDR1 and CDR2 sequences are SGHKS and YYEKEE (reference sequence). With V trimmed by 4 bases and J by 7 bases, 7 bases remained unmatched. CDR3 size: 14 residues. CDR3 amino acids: CASSRDRGGQPQHF. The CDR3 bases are TGTGCCAGCAGCCGAGACAGGGGAGGCCAGCCCCAGCATTTT.

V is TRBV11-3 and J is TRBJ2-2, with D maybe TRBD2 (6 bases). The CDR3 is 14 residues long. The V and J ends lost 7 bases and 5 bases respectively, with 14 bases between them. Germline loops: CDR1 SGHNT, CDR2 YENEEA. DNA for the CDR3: TGTGCCAGCACTCACGGAGGGTCTACCGGGGAGCTGTTTTTT. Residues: CASTHGGSTGELFF. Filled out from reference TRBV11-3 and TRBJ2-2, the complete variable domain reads EAGVVQSPRYKIIEKKQPVAFWCNPISGHNTLYWYLQNLGQGPELLIRYENEEAVDDSQLPKDRFSAERLKGVDSTLKIQPAELGDSAVYLCASTHGGSTGELFFGEGSRLTVL.

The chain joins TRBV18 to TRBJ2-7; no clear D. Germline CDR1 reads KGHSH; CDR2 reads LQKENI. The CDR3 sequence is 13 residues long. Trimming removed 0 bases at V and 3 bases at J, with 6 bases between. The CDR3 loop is CASSPPSSYEQYF. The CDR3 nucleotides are TGTGCCAGCTCACCACCGAGTAGCTACGAGCAGTACTTC.

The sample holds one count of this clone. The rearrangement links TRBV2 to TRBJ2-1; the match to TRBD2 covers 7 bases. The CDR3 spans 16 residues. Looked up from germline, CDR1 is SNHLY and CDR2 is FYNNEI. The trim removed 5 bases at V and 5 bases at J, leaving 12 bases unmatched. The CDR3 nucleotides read TGTGCCAGCAGTTACAAGCCTGGACTAGGAAACAATGAGCAGTTCTTC. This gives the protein CASSYKPGLGNNEQFF.